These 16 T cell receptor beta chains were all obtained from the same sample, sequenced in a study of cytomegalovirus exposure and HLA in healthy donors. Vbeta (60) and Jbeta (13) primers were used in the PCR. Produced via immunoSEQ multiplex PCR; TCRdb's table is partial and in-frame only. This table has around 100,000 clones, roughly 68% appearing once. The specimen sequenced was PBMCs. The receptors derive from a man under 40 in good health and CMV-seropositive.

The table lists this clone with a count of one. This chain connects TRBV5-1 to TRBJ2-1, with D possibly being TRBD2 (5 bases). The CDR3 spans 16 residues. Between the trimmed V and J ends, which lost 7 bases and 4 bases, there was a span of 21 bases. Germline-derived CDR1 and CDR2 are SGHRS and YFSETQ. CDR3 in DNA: TGCGCCAGCCGACCTCCTCTTAGAGCGGAATACAATGAGCAGTTCTTC. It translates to CASRPPLRAEYNEQFF.

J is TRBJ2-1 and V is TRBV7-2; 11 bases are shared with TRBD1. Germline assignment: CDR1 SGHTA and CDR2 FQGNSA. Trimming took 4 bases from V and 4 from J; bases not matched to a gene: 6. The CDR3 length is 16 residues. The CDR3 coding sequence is TGTGCCAGCAGCTCTTTCGGGGACAGGGGGTACAATGAGCAGTTCTTC. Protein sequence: CASSSFGDRGYNEQFF.

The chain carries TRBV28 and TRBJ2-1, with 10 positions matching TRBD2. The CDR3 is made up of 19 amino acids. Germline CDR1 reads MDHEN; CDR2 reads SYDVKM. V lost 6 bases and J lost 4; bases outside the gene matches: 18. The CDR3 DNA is TGTGCCAGCAGATTTAGTGGCCGGGTCGGGACTAGCGTTTACAATGAGCAGTTCTTC. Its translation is CASRFSGRVGTSVYNEQFF.

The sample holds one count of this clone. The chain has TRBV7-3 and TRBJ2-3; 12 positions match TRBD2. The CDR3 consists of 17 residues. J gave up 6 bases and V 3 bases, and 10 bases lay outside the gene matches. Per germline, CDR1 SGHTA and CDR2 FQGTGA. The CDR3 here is CASSLTTSGSQEDTQYF. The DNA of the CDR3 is TGTGCCAGCAGCTTGACGACTAGCGGGAGCCAGGAGGATACGCAGTATTTT.

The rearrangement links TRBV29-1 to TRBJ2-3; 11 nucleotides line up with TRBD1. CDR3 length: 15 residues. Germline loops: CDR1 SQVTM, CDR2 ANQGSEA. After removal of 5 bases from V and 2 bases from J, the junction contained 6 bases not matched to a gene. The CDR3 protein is CSVSLGQGDTDTQYF. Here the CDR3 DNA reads TGCAGCGTTTCCCTGGGACAGGGGGACACAGATACGCAGTATTTT.

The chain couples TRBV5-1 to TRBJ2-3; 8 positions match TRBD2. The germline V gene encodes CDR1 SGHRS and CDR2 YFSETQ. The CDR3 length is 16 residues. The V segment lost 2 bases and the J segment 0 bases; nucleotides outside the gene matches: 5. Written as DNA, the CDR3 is TGCGCCAGCAGCTTCGGCGGGGGGATTAGCACAGATACGCAGTATTTT. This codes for CASSFGGGISTDTQYF.

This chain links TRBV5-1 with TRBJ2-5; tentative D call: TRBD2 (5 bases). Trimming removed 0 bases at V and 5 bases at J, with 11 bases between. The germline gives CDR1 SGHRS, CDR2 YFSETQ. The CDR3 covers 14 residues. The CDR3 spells CASSLEAGRETQYF. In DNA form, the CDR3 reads TGCGCCAGCAGCTTGGAGGCGGGTCGGGAGACCCAGTACTTC.

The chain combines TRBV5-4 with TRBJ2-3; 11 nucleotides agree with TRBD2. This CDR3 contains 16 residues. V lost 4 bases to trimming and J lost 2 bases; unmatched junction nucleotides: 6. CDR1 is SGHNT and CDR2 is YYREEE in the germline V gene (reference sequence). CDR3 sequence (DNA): TGTGCCAGCAGCCTCGGGACTAGCGGAACCACAGATACGCAGTATTTT. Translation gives CASSLGTSGTTDTQYF.

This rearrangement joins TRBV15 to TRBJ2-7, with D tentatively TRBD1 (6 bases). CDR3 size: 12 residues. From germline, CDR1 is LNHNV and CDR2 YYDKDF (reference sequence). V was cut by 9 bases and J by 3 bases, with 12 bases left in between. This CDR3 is CATSSGDYEQYF. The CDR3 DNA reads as TGTGCCACAAGTTCAGGGGACTACGAGCAGTACTTC.

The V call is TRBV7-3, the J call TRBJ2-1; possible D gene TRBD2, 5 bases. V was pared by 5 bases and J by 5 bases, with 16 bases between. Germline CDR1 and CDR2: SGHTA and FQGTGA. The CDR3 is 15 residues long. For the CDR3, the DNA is TGTGCCAGCAGCCCGACCGGGGAGACGAACAATGAGCAGTTCTTC. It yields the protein CASSPTGETNNEQFF. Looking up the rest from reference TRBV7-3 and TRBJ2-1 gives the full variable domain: GAGVSQTPSNKVTEKGKYVELRCDPISGHTALYWYRQSLGQGPEFLIYFQGTGAADDSGLPNDRFFAVRPEGSVSTLKIQRTERGDSAVYLCASSPTGETNNEQFFGPGTRLTVL.

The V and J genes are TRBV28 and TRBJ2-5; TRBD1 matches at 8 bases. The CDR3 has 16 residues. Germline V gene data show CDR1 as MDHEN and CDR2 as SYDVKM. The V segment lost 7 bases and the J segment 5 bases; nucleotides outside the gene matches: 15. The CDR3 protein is CASTEDRAGFTETQYF. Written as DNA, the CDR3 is TGTGCCAGCACCGAGGACAGGGCGGGATTCACGGAGACCCAGTACTTC.

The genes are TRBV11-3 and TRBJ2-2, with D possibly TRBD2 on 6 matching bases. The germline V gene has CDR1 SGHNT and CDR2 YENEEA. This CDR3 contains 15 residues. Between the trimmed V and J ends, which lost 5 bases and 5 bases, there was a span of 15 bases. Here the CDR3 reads CASSPIAVRTGELFF. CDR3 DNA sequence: TGTGCCAGCAGCCCTATAGCGGTTCGTACCGGGGAGCTGTTTTTT.

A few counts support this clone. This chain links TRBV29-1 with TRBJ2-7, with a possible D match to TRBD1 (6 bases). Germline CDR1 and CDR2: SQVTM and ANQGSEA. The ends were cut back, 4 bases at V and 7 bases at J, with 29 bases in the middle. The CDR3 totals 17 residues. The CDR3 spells CSVVEGLRGIGPREQYF. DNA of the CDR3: TGCAGCGTTGTTGAGGGGTTAAGGGGGATAGGGCCGCGGGAGCAGTACTTC.

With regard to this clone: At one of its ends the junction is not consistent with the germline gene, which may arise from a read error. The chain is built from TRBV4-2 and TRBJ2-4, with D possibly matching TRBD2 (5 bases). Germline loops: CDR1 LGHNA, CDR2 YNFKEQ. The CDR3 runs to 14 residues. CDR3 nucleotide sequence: TGTGCCAGCAGCCAAGAGGCGGGCCGAAACAGTCAGTACTTC. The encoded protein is CASSQEAGRNSQYF.

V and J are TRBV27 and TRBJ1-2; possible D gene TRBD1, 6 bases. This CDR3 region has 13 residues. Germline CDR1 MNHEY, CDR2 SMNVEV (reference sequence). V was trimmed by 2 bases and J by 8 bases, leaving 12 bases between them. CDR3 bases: TGTGCCAGCAGTTTAAGTTCAGGGGAAGGCTACACCTTC. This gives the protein CASSLSSGEGYTF.

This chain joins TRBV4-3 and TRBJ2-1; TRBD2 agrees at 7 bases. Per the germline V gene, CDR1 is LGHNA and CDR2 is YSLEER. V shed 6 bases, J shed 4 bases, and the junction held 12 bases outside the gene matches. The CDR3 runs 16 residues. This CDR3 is CASSHDFLAEYNEQFF. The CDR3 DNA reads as TGCGCCAGCAGTCATGACTTTCTAGCGGAATACAATGAGCAGTTCTTC.